A selection of T cell receptor beta chains follows, all from one sample in a study of graft-versus-host responses after intestinal transplantation. Generated by immunoSEQ multiplex PCR, the TCRdb table keeps only in-frame clones and is missing some. This sample has more than 95,000 clones; roughly 87% occur once, and the top ten carry more than 0.8%. No antigen has been assigned to these receptors. Here the sequenced sample was unstimulated CD4+ T cells sorted from spleen or lymph node cells, taken before intestinal transplant. These receptors all come from a human donor who received an intestinal transplant. Each CDR3 is given with its conserved first and last residue. The order of the fields is V gene, D gene, J gene, clone size, CDR3 protein, CDR3 DNA. The D gene is left open where the match is weak. The size field is filled for only some rows; it gives once, few, many or a size class.

TRBV18,TRBD2,TRBJ2-5,.,CASSPRTSGGQETQYF,TGTGCCAGCTCACCGAGGACTAGCGGGGGCCAAGAGACCCAGTACTTC
TRBV19,.,TRBJ2-7,.,CASSRERASYEQYF,TGTGCCAGTAGTAGGGAGCGAGCCTCCTACGAGCAGTACTTC
TRBV5-6,.,TRBJ2-7,.,CASSLVRGRYEQYF,TGTGCCAGCAGCTTGGTGCGGGGGCGGTACGAGCAGTACTTC
TRBV10-3,.,TRBJ1-1,.,CAISESGGAAEAFF,TGTGCCATCAGTGAGTCGGGGGGGGCAGCTGAAGCTTTCTTT
TRBV19,.,TRBJ2-2,.,CASSIATGELFF,TGTGCCAGTAGTATAGCCACCGGGGAGCTGTTTTTT
TRBV7-9,.,TRBJ2-2,.,CASAGGRPGELFF,TGTGCCAGCGCCGGTGGACGGCCCGGGGAGCTGTTTTTT
TRBV2,.,TRBJ1-1,once,CASSAPRVRAEAFF,TGTGCCAGCAGTGCCCCCAGAGTGAGGGCTGAAGCTTTCTTT
TRBV19,TRBD1,TRBJ1-5,few,CASSVRDRGHLQPQHF,TGTGCCAGTAGTGTCCGGGACAGGGGCCATCTGCAGCCCCAGCATTTT
TRBV9,TRBD1,TRBJ1-1,.,CASSGRDRPEAFF,TGTGCCAGCAGCGGCCGGGACAGACCTGAAGCTTTCTTT
TRBV7-3,.,TRBJ1-1,.,CASSLMGVTEAFF,TGTGCCAGCAGCTTAATGGGGGTCACTGAAGCTTTCTTT
TRBV6-4,TRBD1,TRBJ1-6,once,CASSDRHRGGNSPLHF,TGTGCCAGCAGTGACAGGCACAGGGGTGGTAATTCACCCCTCCACTTT
TRBV2,.,TRBJ2-1,.,CASSPSPLLKYNEQFF,TGTGCCAGCAGTCCCTCGCCGCTCCTAAAATACAATGAGCAGTTCTTC
TRBV7-2,.,TRBJ2-6,.,CASSLYRVSGANVLTF,TGTGCCAGCAGCCTATACAGGGTTTCTGGGGCCAACGTCCTGACTTTC
TRBV10-1,TRBD1,TRBJ1-3,.,CASSESYRGPGSGNTIYF,TGCGCCAGCAGTGAGTCCTACAGGGGGCCCGGCTCTGGAAACACCATATATTTT
TRBV23-1,.,TRBJ1-4,.,CASSPTSWEAPNEKLFF,TGCGCCAGCAGTCCGACGTCGTGGGAGGCCCCTAATGAAAAACTGTTTTTT
TRBV7-6,.,TRBJ1-1,.,CASSRESWTEAFF,TGTGCCAGCAGCCGGGAAAGTTGGACTGAAGCTTTCTTT
TRBV30,.,TRBJ2-7,.,CAWRGLTPTYEQYF,TGTGCCTGGAGAGGACTGACACCCACCTACGAGCAGTACTTC
TRBV29-1,.,TRBJ2-7,.,CSVEYRDLPYEQYF,TGCAGCGTTGAATACAGGGATCTTCCCTACGAGCAGTACTTC
TRBV7-9,TRBD2,TRBJ2-5,.,CASSLGTSGGEETQYF,TGTGCCAGCAGCTTAGGAACTAGCGGGGGGGAAGAGACCCAGTACTTC
TRBV5-1,TRBD1,TRBJ2-5,once,CASSHDRGGETQYF,TGCGCCAGCAGCCATGACAGGGGTGGAGAGACCCAGTACTTC
TRBV4-1,TRBD1,TRBJ1-2,.,CASSLSEDRGREGYTF,TGCGCCAGCAGCCTTTCTGAAGACAGGGGTCGGGAAGGCTACACCTTC
TRBV29-1,.,TRBJ1-6,.,CSVVFGGRTDSPLHF,TGCAGCGTTGTGTTTGGGGGGCGGACCGATTCACCCCTCCACTTT
TRBV25-1,TRBD2,TRBJ2-2,.,CASSEAGTRSGELFF,TGTGCCAGCAGTGAAGCCGGGACTAGGTCCGGGGAGCTGTTTTTT
TRBV6-1,TRBD2,TRBJ2-1,.,CASPGGKRANEQFF,TGTGCCAGCCCCGGGGGGAAGCGCGCCAATGAGCAGTTCTTC
TRBV11-2,.,TRBJ2-3,few,CASSLVLALVTDTQYF,TGTGCCAGCAGCTTAGTTCTAGCGTTAGTCACAGATACGCAGTATTTT
TRBV5-1,.,TRBJ2-7,.,CASSLALVGDTNPYEQYF,TGCGCCAGCAGCTTGGCCTTGGTTGGAGACACCAATCCCTACGAGCAGTACTTC
TRBV10-2,.,TRBJ1-5,.,CASSESMAGRNQPQHF,TGCGCCAGCAGTGAGTCTATGGCAGGGAGAAATCAGCCCCAGCATTTT
TRBV6-5,TRBD2,TRBJ2-3,.,CASSIRLAGDTQYF,TGTGCCAGCAGTATACGACTAGCCGGGGATACGCAGTATTTT
TRBV4-1,.,TRBJ1-6,.,CASSQGGRVNSPLHF,TGCGCCAGCAGCCAAGGGGGCAGGGTCAACTCACCCCTCCACTTT
TRBV7-9,TRBD2,TRBJ2-2,.,CASSSRGGLAGTGELFF,TGTGCCAGCAGCTCACGGGGGGGACTAGCGGGAACCGGGGAGCTGTTTTTT
TRBV5-6,.,TRBJ2-7,few,CASSFRRYEQYF,TGTGCCAGCAGCTTTCGCAGGTACGAGCAGTACTTC
TRBV7-9,TRBD2,TRBJ2-7,.,CASSHGAGDYEQYF,TGTGCCAGCAGCCACGGGGCGGGGGACTACGAGCAGTACTTC
TRBV2,.,TRBJ2-5,.,CASFRPRDFRETQYF,TGTGCCAGCTTTAGGCCCCGCGATTTCCGGGAGACCCAGTACTTC
TRBV7-3,.,TRBJ2-2,.,CASSLASVANTGELFF,TGTGCCAGCAGCCTTGCTAGCGTCGCGAACACCGGGGAGCTGTTTTTT
TRBV30,TRBD2,TRBJ2-1,.,CAWTRQLAGENEQFF,TGTGCCTGGACCCGACAGTTAGCGGGAGAGAATGAGCAGTTCTTC
TRBV29-1,.,TRBJ1-6,.,CSVLVGADGSPLHF,TGCAGCGTTCTGGTAGGGGCGGACGGTTCACCCCTCCACTTT
TRBV5-1,TRBD1,TRBJ1-3,.,CASSLWGTEASGNTIYF,TGCGCCAGCAGCTTGTGGGGGACAGAGGCCTCTGGAAACACCATATATTTT
TRBV29-1,.,TRBJ2-7,.,CSVERQQRRYEQYF,TGCAGCGTTGAAAGACAGCAAAGAAGATACGAGCAGTACTTC
TRBV4-1,TRBD2,TRBJ2-3,.,CASSQVRGGGDTQYF,TGCGCCAGCAGCCAAGTGCGAGGCGGGGGAGATACGCAGTATTTT
TRBV6-5,.,TRBJ1-6,.,CASKGRVESPLHF,TGTGCCAGCAAGGGCAGGGTAGAGTCACCCCTCCACTTT
TRBV10-3,.,TRBJ1-3,few,CAISGGNTIYF,TGTGCCATCAGCGGAGGAAACACCATATATTTT
TRBV7-2,TRBD2,TRBJ2-3,.,CASSLGRLAGSDTQYF,TGTGCCAGCAGCTTAGGGCGACTAGCGGGATCAGATACGCAGTATTTT
TRBV7-6,TRBD2,TRBJ2-3,.,CASSLLHGTSGGTDTQYF,TGTGCCAGCAGCTTACTCCACGGCACTAGCGGGGGGACAGATACGCAGTATTTT
TRBV6-5,.,TRBJ2-7,once,CASSAGSYEQYF,TGTGCTTCTTCGGCGGGTAGTTACGAGCAGTACTTC